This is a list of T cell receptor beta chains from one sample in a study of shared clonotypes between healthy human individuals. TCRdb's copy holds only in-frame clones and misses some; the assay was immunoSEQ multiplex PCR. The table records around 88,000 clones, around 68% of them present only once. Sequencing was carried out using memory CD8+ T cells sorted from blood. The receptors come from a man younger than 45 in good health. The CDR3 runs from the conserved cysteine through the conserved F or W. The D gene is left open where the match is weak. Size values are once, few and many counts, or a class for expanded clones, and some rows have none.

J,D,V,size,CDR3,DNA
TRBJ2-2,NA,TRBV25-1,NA,CASSGTPDPGELFF,TGTGCCAGCAGTGGGACACCGGACCCCGGGGAGCTGTTTTTT
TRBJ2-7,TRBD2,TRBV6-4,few,CASSEEVAGAHEQYF,TGTGCCAGCAGTGAAGAGGTAGCGGGAGCTCACGAGCAGTACTTC
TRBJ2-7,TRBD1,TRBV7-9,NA,CASSRRRTGVNEQYF,TGTGCCAGCAGCCGTAGGAGGACAGGGGTCAACGAGCAGTACTTC
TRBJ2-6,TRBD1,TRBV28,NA,CASSLISGTGGVSGANVLTF,TGTGCCAGCAGTTTAATCTCTGGGACAGGGGGCGTCTCTGGGGCCAACGTCCTGACTTTC
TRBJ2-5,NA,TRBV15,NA,CATSSGFWEETQYF,TGTGCCACCAGCAGCGGGTTCTGGGAGGAGACCCAGTACTTC
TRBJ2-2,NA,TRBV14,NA,CASSQDLGHYTGELFF,TGTGCCAGCAGCCAAGATTTAGGACACTACACCGGGGAGCTGTTTTTT
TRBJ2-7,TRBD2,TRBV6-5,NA,CASSYSTAGVNYEQYF,TGTGCCAGCAGTTACTCGACGGCGGGAGTGAACTACGAGCAGTACTTC
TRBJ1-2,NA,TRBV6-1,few,CASSERPNYGYTF,TGTGCCAGCAGCGAACGTCCTAACTATGGCTACACCTTC
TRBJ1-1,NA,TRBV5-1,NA,CASSLPSPAAEAFF,TGCGCCAGCAGCTTGCCATCCCCCGCAGCTGAAGCTTTCTTT
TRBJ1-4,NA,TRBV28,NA,CASSLSRGLMQKLFF,TGTGCCAGCAGTTTATCCCGAGGGCTTATGCAAAAACTGTTTTTT
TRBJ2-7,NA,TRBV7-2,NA,CASSLGNRDSKQYF,TGTGCCAGCAGCTTAGGGAACCGGGACTCCAAGCAGTACTTC
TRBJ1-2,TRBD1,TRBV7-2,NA,CASSWTGGYGYTF,TGTGCCAGCAGCTGGACAGGGGGGTATGGCTACACCTTC
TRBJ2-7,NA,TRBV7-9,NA,CASSLESEQYF,TGTGCCAGCAGCTTAGAAAGCGAGCAGTACTTC
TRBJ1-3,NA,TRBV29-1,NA,CSVILSGNTIYF,TGCAGCGTTATCCTTTCTGGAAACACCATATATTTT
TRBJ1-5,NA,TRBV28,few,CASSLYQGDQPQHF,TGTGCCAGCAGTTTATACCAGGGTGATCAGCCCCAGCATTTT
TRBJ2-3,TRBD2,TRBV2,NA,CASLGREDSTDTQYF,TGTGCCAGCTTAGGGCGGGAGGATAGCACAGATACGCAGTATTTT
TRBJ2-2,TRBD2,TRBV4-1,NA,CASSQGASGSVDTGELFF,TGCGCCAGCAGCCAAGGAGCTAGCGGGAGCGTCGACACCGGGGAGCTGTTTTTT
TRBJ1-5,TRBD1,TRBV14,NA,CASSQAGTGSNQPQHF,TGTGCCAGCAGCCAAGCAGGGACAGGAAGCAATCAGCCCCAGCATTTT
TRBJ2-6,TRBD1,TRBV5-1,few,CASSRTGTGANVLTF,TGCGCCAGCAGCCGGACAGGGACTGGGGCCAACGTCCTGACTTTC
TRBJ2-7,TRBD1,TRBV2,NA,CASSLRDRGRGEQYF,TGTGCCAGCAGCCTGAGGGACAGGGGGCGTGGTGAGCAGTACTTC
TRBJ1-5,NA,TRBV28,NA,CASSFRGARDQPQHF,TGTGCCAGCAGTTTTAGAGGGGCCAGGGACCAGCCCCAGCATTTT
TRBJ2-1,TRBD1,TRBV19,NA,CASSHRDRDFGQFF,TGTGCCAGTAGCCACCGGGACAGGGACTTTGGGCAGTTCTTC
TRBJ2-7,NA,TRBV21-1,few,CASSHGRRTHSRAYEQYF,TGTGCCAGCAGCCATGGACGGAGGACACACTCACGTGCCTACGAGCAGTACTTC
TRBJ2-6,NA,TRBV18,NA,CASSPQGISGANVLTF,TGTGCCAGCTCACCCCAGGGGATCTCTGGGGCCAACGTCCTGACTTTC
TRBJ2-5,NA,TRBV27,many,CASSFGEQETQYF,TGTGCCAGCAGTTTTGGGGAACAAGAGACCCAGTACTTC
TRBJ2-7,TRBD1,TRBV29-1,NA,CSAGTGGSSYEQYF,TGCAGCGCGGGGACAGGGGGAAGCTCCTACGAGCAGTACTTC
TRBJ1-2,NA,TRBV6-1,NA,CASTLKDDSFYGYTF,TGTGCCAGCACCCTAAAGGATGACAGTTTCTATGGCTACACCTTC
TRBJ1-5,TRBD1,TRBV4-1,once,CASSQGTGTQPQHF,TGCGCCAGCAGCCAAGGGACAGGGACTCAGCCCCAGCATTTT
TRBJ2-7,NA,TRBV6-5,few,CASSYSERDEQYF,TGTGCCAGCAGTTACTCAGAGCGGGACGAGCAGTACTTC
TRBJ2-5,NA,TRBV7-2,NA,CASSRRKGETQYF,TGTGCCAGCAGTCGTCGGAAGGGGGAGACCCAGTACTTC
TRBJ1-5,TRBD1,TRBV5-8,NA,CASSSRQGQGMGNQPQHF,TGTGCCAGCAGCTCCCGCCAGGGACAGGGTATGGGCAATCAGCCCCAGCATTTT
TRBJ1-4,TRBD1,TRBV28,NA,CASSTRTGWDEKLFF,TGTGCCAGCAGTACCCGGACAGGGTGGGATGAAAAACTGTTTTTT
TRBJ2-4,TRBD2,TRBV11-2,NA,CASSTRSSGVAKNIQYF,TGTGCCAGCAGCACACGGAGTAGCGGGGTAGCCAAAAACATTCAGTACTTC
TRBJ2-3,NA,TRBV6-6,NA,CASESLDTTDTQYF,TGTGCCAGTGAGTCCCTCGACACCACAGATACGCAGTATTTT
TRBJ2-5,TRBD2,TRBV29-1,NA,CSVLGLQETQYF,TGCAGCGTTTTGGGACTACAAGAGACCCAGTACTTC
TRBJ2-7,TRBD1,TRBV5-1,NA,CASSQGAEAYEQYF,TGCGCCAGCAGCCAGGGGGCCGAGGCCTACGAGCAGTACTTC
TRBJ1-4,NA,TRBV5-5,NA,CASSLREAETNEKLFF,TGTGCCAGCAGCTTGAGGGAAGCGGAAACTAATGAAAAACTGTTTTTT
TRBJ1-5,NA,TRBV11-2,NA,CASSLEGYSNQPQHF,TGTGCCAGCAGCTTAGAGGGTTATAGCAATCAGCCCCAGCATTTT
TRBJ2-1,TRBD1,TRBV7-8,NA,CASSLVAGGASDEQFF,TGTGCCAGCAGCTTAGTCGCAGGGGGCGCTTCCGATGAGCAGTTCTTC
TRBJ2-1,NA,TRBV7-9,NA,CASSGYRGSSYNEQFF,TGTGCCAGCAGCGGGTACCGCGGAAGCTCCTACAATGAGCAGTTCTTC
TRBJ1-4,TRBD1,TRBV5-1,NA,CASSLEGDRFNEKLFF,TGCGCCAGCAGCTTGGAAGGGGACAGGTTTAATGAAAAACTGTTTTTT
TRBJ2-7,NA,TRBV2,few,CASSGISYEQYF,TGTGCCAGTTCGGGGATCTCCTACGAGCAGTACTTC
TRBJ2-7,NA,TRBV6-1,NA,CASSEYWGSLYEQYF,TGTGCCAGCAGTGAATATTGGGGGTCTCTCTACGAGCAGTACTTC
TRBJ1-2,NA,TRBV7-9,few,CASSLVTEAYGYTF,TGTGCCAGCAGCTTAGTCACGGAGGCCTATGGCTACACCTTC
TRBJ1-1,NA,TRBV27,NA,CASPPGKMNTEAFF,TGTGCCAGTCCCCCGGGGAAGATGAACACTGAAGCTTTCTTT
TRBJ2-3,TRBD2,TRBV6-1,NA,CASSVRLAGDRNTQYF,TGTGCCAGCAGTGTCCGACTAGCGGGAGATCGAAATACGCAGTATTTT
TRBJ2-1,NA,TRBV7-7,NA,CASSLEGTLQFF,TGTGCCAGCAGCTTAGAGGGCACTTTGCAGTTCTTC